This entry lists 19 T cell receptor beta chains sequenced from one sample in a study of shared clonotypes between healthy human individuals. Sequencing was performed with immunoSEQ multiplex PCR; in TCRdb, only in-frame clones are kept and a portion is missing. The table shows about 480,000 clones, with 79% occurring only once. The sequencing sample was made of PBMCs. The receptors were sampled from a woman aged 35 to 49 in good health. Some clones in this sample may be carry-over from other donors' samples.

This chain uses TRBV6-1 with TRBJ2-1, with D hard to call. The CDR3 consists of 16 residues. V shed 4 bases and J shed 0 bases, with 13 bases lying between them. Looked up from germline, CDR1 is MNHNS and CDR2 is SASEGT. The CDR3 region is CASSGLGGLSYNEQFF. The CDR3 nucleotides read TGTGCCAGCAGTGGCTTGGGCGGTCTCTCCTACAATGAGCAGTTCTTC.

The chain employs TRBV2 and TRBJ1-1, with D possibly TRBD1 on 5 matching bases. The germline gives CDR1 SNHLY, CDR2 FYNNEI. The CDR3 length is 14 residues. The V end lost 1 base, the J end lost 3 bases, and 9 bases lay between the germline ends. This chain's CDR3 is CASSEEGTYTEAFF. CDR3 DNA: TGTGCCAGCAGTGAAGAGGGGACCTACACTGAAGCTTTCTTT.

This clone was counted between two and nine times. The chain employs TRBV7-9 and TRBJ2-7; possibly TRBD1 for D (5 bases). Trimming shortened V by 3 bases and J by 3 bases, and 12 bases separated the two germline ends. This CDR3 contains 14 residues. CDR1 is SEHNR, CDR2 FQNEAQ, per germline (reference sequence). In DNA, the CDR3 is TGTGCCAGCAGCTTTGAGCAGGGTCTCTACGAGCAGTACTTC. It translates to CASSFEQGLYEQYF.

The chain carries TRBV9 and TRBJ2-3; TRBD1 might be the D (5 bases). Germline V gives CDR1 SGDLS, CDR2 YYNGEE. Trimming cost V 0 bases and J 3 bases, with 5 bases left between them. This CDR3 has 13 amino acids. In DNA, the CDR3 is TGTGCCAGCAGCGTAGACAGGACAGATACGCAGTATTTT. Amino acids: CASSVDRTDTQYF.

The genes are TRBV5-5 and TRBJ1-1; the D is unclear. Germline lookup yields CDR1 SGHKS and CDR2 YYEKEE (reference sequence). V lost 2 bases, J lost 4 bases, and 12 bases lay in between. The CDR3 is made up of 14 amino acids. CDR3 coding DNA: TGTGCCAGCAGCTTAGATCGGGGAGTCACTGAAGCTTTCTTT. It yields the protein CASSLDRGVTEAFF.

A single count supports this clone. This chain connects TRBV21-1 to TRBJ2-3; no check of the table's D call, TRBD1, against the DNA was made. TRBV21-1 is reported as a pseudogene. This CDR3 contains 13 residues. This CDR3 reads CASSTVMQDTQYF. Here the CDR3 DNA reads TGTGCCAGCAGCACAGTCATGCAAGATACGCAGTATTTT.

V usage is TRBV19 and J usage is TRBJ2-7; 8 bases match TRBD1. This CDR3 is built from 16 residues. The germline V gene encodes CDR1 LNHDA and CDR2 SQIVND (reference sequence). The J segment lost 4 bases and the V segment lost 3 bases, leaving 11 bases of the junction unmatched. CDR3 coding DNA: TGTGCCAGTAGTATTTTCGGGACAGGCCACCATTACGAGCAGTACTTC. It yields the protein CASSIFGTGHHYEQYF.

The chain links TRBV2 to TRBJ2-1; a possible D gene is TRBD2 (6 bases). Germline assignment: CDR1 SNHLY and CDR2 FYNNEI. The CDR3 spans 12 residues. Trimming left V 3 bases short and J 9 bases short, with 9 bases between. As DNA, the CDR3 is TGTGCCAGCAGTGAGGACTACGGTGAGCAGTTCTTC. It translates to CASSEDYGEQFF. The full variable domain, rest sourced from reference TRBV2 and TRBJ2-1, is EPEVTQTPSHQVTQMGQEVILRCVPISNHLYFYWYRQILGQKVEFLVSFYNNEISEKSEIFDDQFSVERPDGSNFTLKIRSTKLEDSAMYFCASSEDYGEQFFGPGTRLTVL.

This clone was picked up a small number of times. This sequence joins TRBV28 and TRBJ1-2, with D unclear. This CDR3 has 11 amino acids. Germline values: CDR1 MDHEN, CDR2 SYDVKM. V was pared by 6 bases and J by 12 bases, with 14 bases between. The CDR3 loop is CASRAGPRDTF. In nucleotides, the CDR3 is TGTGCCAGCAGGGCCGGGCCCCGGGACACCTTC.

The V gene is TRBV28, the J gene TRBJ2-3; no reliable D call. The V end lost 3 bases, the J end lost 4 bases, and 17 bases lay between the germline ends. CDR1 and CDR2 (germline): MDHEN, SYDVKM. This CDR3 spans 16 amino acids. DNA for the CDR3: TGTGCCAGCAGTTTCATCGTGGGCCCTGGCCCAGATACGCAGTATTTT. This gives the protein CASSFIVGPGPDTQYF.

V usage is TRBV28 and J usage is TRBJ1-4, with a possible D match to TRBD1 (5 bases). Looked up from germline, CDR1 is MDHEN and CDR2 is SYDVKM. The CDR3 is made up of 14 amino acids. The V and J ends lost 8 bases and 6 bases respectively, with 16 bases between them. This CDR3 is CASSLGTLDEKLFF. The CDR3 DNA is TGTGCCAGCTCTTTGGGGACCTTGGATGAAAAACTGTTTTTT.

V and J are TRBV19 and TRBJ1-5, with D maybe TRBD1 (5 bases). The V gene's germline CDR1 is LNHDA and CDR2 SQIVND (reference sequence). Trimming shortened V by 3 bases and J by 2 bases, and 17 bases separated the two germline ends. The CDR3 consists of 17 residues. The CDR3 spells CASSMAWGGSGNQPQHF. For the CDR3, the DNA is TGTGCCAGTAGTATGGCATGGGGGGGGAGCGGCAATCAGCCCCAGCATTTT.

The genes are TRBV19 and TRBJ2-1; D is undetermined. CDR1 LNHDA and CDR2 SQIVND come from the germline V gene (reference sequence). CDR3 length: 16 amino acids. Trimming pared 5 bases from V and 0 bases from J, leaving 14 bases between. The CDR3 loop is CASSPLLPSSYNEQFF. CDR3 nucleotide sequence: TGTGCCAGTAGTCCTCTGTTGCCAAGCTCCTACAATGAGCAGTTCTTC.

The chain joins TRBV4-1 to TRBJ2-5; 8 bases align to TRBD1. The assigned J gene may be wrong: the sequence end matches TRBJ2-7 better. CDR1 and CDR2 from the germline V gene are MGHRA and YSYEKL. CDR3 size: 14 residues. DNA for the CDR3: TGCGCCAGCAGCCCAGGCCAGGGGGCTTACGAGCAGTACTTC. Its protein is CASSPGQGAYEQYF.

Concerning this clone itself: The same CDR3 is also encoded by other DNA sequences in this sample. CDR3 nucleotides: TGTGCCAGCAGCTTAGCGCGGTACTACGAGCAGTACTTC. Translated: CASSLARYYEQYF. The rearrangement links TRBV7-2 to TRBJ2-7; unclear D gene. Trimming removed 0 bases from V and 3 bases from J, with 6 bases in between. Germline values: CDR1 SGHTA, CDR2 FQGNSA. The CDR3 is 13 amino acids.

The chain links TRBV7-9 to TRBJ1-2, with D unresolved. The ends were cut back, 5 bases at V and 1 base at J, with 11 bases in the middle. Germline CDR1 reads SEHNR; CDR2 reads FQNEAQ (reference sequence). This CDR3 is built from 14 residues. CDR3 protein: CASSTPTYNYGYTF. CDR3 bases: TGTGCCAGCAGCACTCCGACCTATAACTATGGCTACACCTTC. Full variable domain (rest looked up from reference TRBV7-9 and TRBJ1-2): DTGVSQNPRHKITKRGQNVTFRCDPISEHNRLYWYRQTLGQGPEFLTYFQNEAQLEKSRLLSDRFSAERPKGSFSTLEIQRTEQGDSAMYLCASSTPTYNYGYTFGSGTRLTVV.

This sequence joins TRBV27 and TRBJ2-3; either TRBD1 or TRBD2 may fit D (6 bases each). Germline values: CDR1 MNHEY, CDR2 SMNVEV (reference sequence). The CDR3 loop spans 13 amino acids. Trimming removed 10 bases from V and 0 bases from J, with 11 bases in between. In DNA form, the CDR3 reads TGTGCCAACGAGGGGGGTAGCACAGATACGCAGTATTTT. Translating gives CANEGGSTDTQYF.

In DNA form, the CDR3 reads TGTGCCAGCAGTTTGTGGCTCGGGCGTCCCTACGAGCAGTACTTC. Protein: CASSLWLGRPYEQYF. The chain employs TRBV28 and TRBJ2-7; D is unresolved. Germline CDR1 MDHEN, CDR2 SYDVKM. Trimming stripped 3 bases from V and 2 bases from J, with 14 bases between. CDR3 length: 15 amino acids.

V is TRBV11-3 and J is TRBJ2-7; D remains ambiguous. V gave up 1 base and J gave up 2 bases, with 15 bases separating them. The germline CDR1 and CDR2 sequences are SGHNT and YENEEA. CDR3 length: 16 amino acids. The CDR3 DNA is TGTGCCAGCAGCTTAGGTTGGGTCCCGGCTGCCTACGAGCAGTACTTC. Translation gives CASSLGWVPAAYEQYF.